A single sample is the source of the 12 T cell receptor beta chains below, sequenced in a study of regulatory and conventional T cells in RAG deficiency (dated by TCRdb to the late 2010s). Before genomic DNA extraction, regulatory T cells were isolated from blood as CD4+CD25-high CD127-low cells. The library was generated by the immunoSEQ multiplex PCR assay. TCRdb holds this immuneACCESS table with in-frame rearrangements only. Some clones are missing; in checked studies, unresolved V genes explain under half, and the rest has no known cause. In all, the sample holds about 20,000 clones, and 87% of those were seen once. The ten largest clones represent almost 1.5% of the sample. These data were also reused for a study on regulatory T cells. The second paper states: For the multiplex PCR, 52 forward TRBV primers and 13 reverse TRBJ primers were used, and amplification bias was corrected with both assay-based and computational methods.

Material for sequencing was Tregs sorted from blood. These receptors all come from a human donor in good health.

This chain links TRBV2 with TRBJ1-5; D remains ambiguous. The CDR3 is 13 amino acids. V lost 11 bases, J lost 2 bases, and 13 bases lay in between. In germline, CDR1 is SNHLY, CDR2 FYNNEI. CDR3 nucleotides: TGTGCCGGTTCCCTTGAGGGCAATCAGCCCCAGCATTTT. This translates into CAGSLEGNQPQHF.

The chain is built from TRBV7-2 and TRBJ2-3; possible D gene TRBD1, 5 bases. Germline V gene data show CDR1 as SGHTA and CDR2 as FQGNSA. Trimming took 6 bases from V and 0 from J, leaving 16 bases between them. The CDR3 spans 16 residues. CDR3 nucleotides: TGTGCCAGCAGTACGTGGACATATCCTAGCACAGATACGCAGTATTTT. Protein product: CASSTWTYPSTDTQYF.

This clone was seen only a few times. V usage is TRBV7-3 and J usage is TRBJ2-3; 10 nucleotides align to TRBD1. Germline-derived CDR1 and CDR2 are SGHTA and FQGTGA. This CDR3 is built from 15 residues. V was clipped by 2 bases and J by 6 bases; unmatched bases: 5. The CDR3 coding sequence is TGTGCCAGCAGCTTAGGGTTGGGACAGGGGGATACGCAGTATTTT. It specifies CASSLGLGQGDTQYF.

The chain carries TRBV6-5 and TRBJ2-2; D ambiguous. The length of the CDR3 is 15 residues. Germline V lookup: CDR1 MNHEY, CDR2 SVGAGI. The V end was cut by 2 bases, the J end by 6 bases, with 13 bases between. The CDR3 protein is CASSYIVRSSGELFF. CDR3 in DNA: TGTGCCAGCAGTTACATTGTCAGGAGTTCCGGGGAGCTGTTTTTT.

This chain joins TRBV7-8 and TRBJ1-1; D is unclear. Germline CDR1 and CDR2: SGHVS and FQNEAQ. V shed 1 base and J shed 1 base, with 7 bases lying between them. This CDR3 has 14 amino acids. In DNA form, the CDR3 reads TGTGCCAGCAGCTTAGAGACGGGGAACACTGAAGCTTTCTTT. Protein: CASSLETGNTEAFF.

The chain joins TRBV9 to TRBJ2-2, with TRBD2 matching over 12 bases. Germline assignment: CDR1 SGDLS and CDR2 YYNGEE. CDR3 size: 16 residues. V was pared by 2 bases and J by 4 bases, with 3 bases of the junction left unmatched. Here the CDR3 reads CASSVTSGSPTGELFF. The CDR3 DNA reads TGTGCCAGCAGCGTGACTAGCGGGAGTCCCACCGGGGAGCTGTTTTTT.

The CDR3 spells CASSAPISGNTIYF. In nucleotides, the CDR3 is TGTGCCAGCAGCGCCCCGATCTCTGGAAACACCATATATTTT. V is TRBV9 and J is TRBJ1-3; D call uncertain. This CDR3 is 14 amino acids long. V gave up 3 bases and J gave up 0 bases, with 7 bases separating them. Per germline, CDR1 SGDLS and CDR2 YYNGEE.

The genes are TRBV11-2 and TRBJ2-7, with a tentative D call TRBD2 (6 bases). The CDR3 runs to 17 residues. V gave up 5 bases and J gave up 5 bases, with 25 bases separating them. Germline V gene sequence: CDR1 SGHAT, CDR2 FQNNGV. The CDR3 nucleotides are TGTGCCAGCAGCGCCTCCCTCTTTCGGAGGGCAGGGAACGAGCAGTACTTC. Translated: CASSASLFRRAGNEQYF.

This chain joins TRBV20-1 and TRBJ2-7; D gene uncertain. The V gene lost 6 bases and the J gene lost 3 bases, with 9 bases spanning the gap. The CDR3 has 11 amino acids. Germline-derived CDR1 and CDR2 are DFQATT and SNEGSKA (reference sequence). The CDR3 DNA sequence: TGCAGTGCCGGATTCCTCTACGAGCAGTACTTC. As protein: CSAGFLYEQYF.

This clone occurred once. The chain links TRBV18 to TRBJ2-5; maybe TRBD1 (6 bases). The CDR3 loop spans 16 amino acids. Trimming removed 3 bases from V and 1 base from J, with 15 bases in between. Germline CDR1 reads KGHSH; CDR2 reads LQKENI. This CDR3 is CASSPRVGAAQETQYF. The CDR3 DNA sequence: TGTGCCAGCTCACCCCGAGTGGGGGCAGCCCAAGAGACCCAGTACTTC.

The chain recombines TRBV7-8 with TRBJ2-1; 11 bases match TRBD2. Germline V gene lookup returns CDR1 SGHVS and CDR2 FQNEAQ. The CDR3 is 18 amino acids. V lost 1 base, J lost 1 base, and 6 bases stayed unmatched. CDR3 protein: CASSLGLGTSGSYNEQFF. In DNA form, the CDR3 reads TGTGCCAGCAGCTTAGGGCTTGGGACTAGCGGTTCCTACAATGAGCAGTTCTTC.

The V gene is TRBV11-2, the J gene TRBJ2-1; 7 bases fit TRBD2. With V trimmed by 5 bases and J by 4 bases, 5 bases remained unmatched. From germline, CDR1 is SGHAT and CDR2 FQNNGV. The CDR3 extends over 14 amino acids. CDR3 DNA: TGTGCCAGCAGCCTGTCTAGCGGTTACAATGAGCAGTTCTTC. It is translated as CASSLSSGYNEQFF.